A selection of T cell receptor beta chains follows, all from one sample in a study of quantifying T cell responses using KT2 cells. TCRdb redid the calling of the UMI-ligation and nested PCR reads with MiXCR, one entry per CDR3 protein. In the table there are about 53,000 distinct CDR3 sequences, more than 9% of which are singletons. The sample taken for sequencing was PBMCs spiked with cells of the T cell clone KT2. These receptors were collected from a human donor. CDR3s include the opening cysteine and the closing phenylalanine or tryptophan. Fields, in order: J gene, V gene, D gene, clone size, CDR3 protein, CDR3 DNA. The D gene is left open where the match is weak. Part of the rows lack a size; the others show once, few, many or a class for expanded clones.

>TRBJ2-7|TRBV11-2|TRBD2|.
CASRGTSGFKAYEQYF
TGTGCCAGCAGAGGGACTAGCGGGTTTAAGGCCTACGAGCAGTACTTC
>TRBJ2-1|TRBV12-3/TRBV12-4|.|few
CASSLAWEFENNEQFF
TGTGCCAGCAGTTTAGCCTGGGAGTTCGAAAACAATGAGCAGTTCTTC
>TRBJ2-5|TRBV29-1|.|many
CSVAVGSGQETQYF
TGCAGCGTCGCCGTCGGTAGCGGACAAGAGACCCAGTACTTC
>TRBJ1-5|TRBV6-6|.|.
CASRGQSNQPQHF
TGTGCCAGCAGAGGGCAGAGCAATCAGCCCCAGCATTTT
>TRBJ2-2|TRBV9|.|many
CASSPHGANTGELFF
TGTGCCAGCAGCCCCCACGGAGCAAACACCGGGGAGCTGTTTTTT
>TRBJ2-3|TRBV9|.|many
CASSRVTDTQYF
TGTGCCAGCAGCCGCGTAACAGATACGCAGTATTTT
>TRBJ1-5|TRBV20-1|.|few
CSASWGGPYGNQPQHF
TGCAGTGCTAGTTGGGGGGGGCCTTACGGCAATCAGCCCCAGCATTTT
>TRBJ2-7|TRBV6-6|.|few
CASSYSGSTYEQYF
TGTGCCAGCAGTTACTCGGGGTCGACCTACGAGCAGTACTTC
>TRBJ1-1|TRBV12-3/TRBV12-4|.|few
CASREGPVGAFF
TGTGCCAGCAGGGAGGGACCCGTGGGAGCTTTCTTT
>TRBJ2-3|TRBV10-3|TRBD2|few
CAISESELAGITDTQYF
TGTGCCATCAGTGAGTCAGAACTAGCGGGAATCACAGATACGCAGTATTTT
>TRBJ2-4|TRBV6-5|.|.
CASSSPVTAKNIQYF
TGTGCCAGCAGTTCCCCCGTGACCGCCAAAAACATTCAGTACTTC
>TRBJ2-3|TRBV29-1|.|many
CSVEQGGMDTQYF
TGCAGCGTTGAACAGGGGGGCATGGATACGCAGTATTTT
>TRBJ1-2|TRBV20-1|.|few
CSANGWGGRYGYTF
TGCAGTGCTAATGGCTGGGGGGGAAGGTATGGCTACACCTTC
>TRBJ2-1|TRBV10-3|.|few
CAIGTGKTSASGIYNEQFF
TGTGCCATCGGTACAGGGAAAACTAGCGCCTCGGGAATTTACAATGAGCAGTTCTTC
>TRBJ1-1|TRBV20-1|.|few
CSARSQVSRGAFF
TGCAGTGCTAGATCACAGGTCAGCCGAGGAGCTTTCTTT
>TRBJ1-2|TRBV6-2/TRBV6-3|.|.
CASSYSTPVGYTF
TGTGCCAGCAGTTACTCGACGCCAGTTGGCTACACCTTC
>TRBJ2-7|TRBV9|TRBD2|few
CASSVDAGGTYEQYF
TGTGCCAGCAGCGTCGATGCGGGGGGGACCTACGAGCAGTACTTC
>TRBJ2-1|TRBV15|TRBD2|.
CATSRAGWGLARTNEQFF
TGTGCCACCAGCAGAGCTGGTTGGGGACTAGCAAGAACCAATGAGCAGTTCTTC
>TRBJ1-1|TRBV28|.|few
CASSYHRGTEAFF
TGTGCCAGCAGTTATCATAGGGGAACTGAAGCTTTCTTT
>TRBJ2-1|TRBV7-8|.|.
CASSHSGLGNNEQFF
TGTGCCAGCAGCCACTCGGGACTGGGAAACAATGAGCAGTTCTTC
>TRBJ2-5|TRBV6-5|TRBD1|many
CASSYEYRDRAEETQYF
TGTGCCAGCAGTTACGAGTATCGGGACAGGGCGGAAGAGACCCAGTACTTC
>TRBJ1-1|TRBV6-1|.|.
CASIGQEEAFF
TGTGCCAGCATAGGGCAGGAAGAGGCTTTCTTT
>TRBJ2-5|TRBV12-3/TRBV12-4|.|.
CASNFGDMRETQYF
TGTGCCAGCAACTTCGGTGACATGAGAGAGACCCAGTACTTC
>TRBJ1-1|TRBV4-1|.|few
CASSQFKADEAFF
TGCGCCAGCAGCCAATTTAAGGCCGATGAAGCTTTCTTT
>TRBJ1-2|TRBV7-6|.|.
CASSLEAGVSYGYTF
TGTGCCAGCAGCTTAGAGGCAGGGGTTAGCTATGGCTACACCTTC
>TRBJ2-1|TRBV2|TRBD2|many
CASSPAPGLAGGEQFF
TGTGCCAGCAGCCCTGCCCCGGGACTAGCTGGAGGTGAGCAGTTCTTC
>TRBJ2-1|TRBV5-1|.|few
CASSLTANEQFF
TGCGCCAGCAGCTTAACGGCTAATGAGCAGTTCTTC
>TRBJ1-2|TRBV5-4|.|few
CASSLEYRYGYTF
TGTGCCAGCAGCTTGGAGTACAGATATGGCTACACCTTC
>TRBJ1-3|TRBV20-1|.|many
CSARLGALGNTIYF
TGCAGTGCTAGGTTAGGGGCCCTAGGAAACACCATATATTTT
>TRBJ1-1|TRBV30|.|few
CAWVVAGTEAFF
TGTGCCTGGGTCGTGGCAGGGACTGAAGCTTTCTTT
>TRBJ2-7|TRBV27|.|many
CASSLGQTYEQYF
TGTGCCAGCAGTTTAGGACAGACCTACGAGCAGTACTTC
>TRBJ1-5|TRBV19|.|few
CASTTGTYSNQPQHF
TGTGCCAGTACCACCGGGACGTATAGCAATCAGCCCCAGCATTTT
>TRBJ2-4|TRBV2|.|.
CASSETDVVDIQYF
TGTGCCAGCAGTGAGACGGATGTGGTGGACATTCAGTACTTC
>TRBJ2-5|TRBV10-3|.|few
CAISETGMETQYF
TGTGCCATCAGTGAGACAGGGATGGAGACCCAGTACTTC
>TRBJ1-5|TRBV19|TRBD1|few
CASSAPGQGWVQPQHF
TGTGCCAGTAGTGCGCCCGGACAGGGATGGGTTCAGCCCCAGCATTTT
>TRBJ1-2|TRBV4-3|.|.
CASSQDGRDVVNYGYTF
TGCGCCAGCAGCCAAGACGGTAGGGACGTGGTTAACTATGGCTACACCTTC
>TRBJ2-1|TRBV11-2|.|.
CASSRLLAEQFF
TGTGCCAGCAGCCGATTGTTGGCTGAGCAGTTCTTC
>TRBJ2-5|TRBV6-6|TRBD2|.
CASRVPGGSETQYF
TGTGCCAGCCGTGTCCCGGGGGGATCAGAGACCCAGTACTTC
>TRBJ1-1|TRBV12-3/TRBV12-4|.|few
CASSLAGGDTEAFF
TGTGCCAGCAGTTTAGCGGGAGGGGACACTGAAGCTTTCTTT
>TRBJ1-5|TRBV5-8|TRBD1|many
CASSWDRDQPQHF
TGTGCCAGCAGCTGGGACAGGGATCAGCCCCAGCATTTT
>TRBJ2-1|TRBV7-9|TRBD1|many
CASSPGTGVRKFF
TGTGCCAGCAGCCCCGGGACAGGGGTTCGGAAGTTCTTC
>TRBJ2-1|TRBV2|.|few
CASRRPTYNEQFF
TGTGCCAGCAGGAGACCAACCTACAATGAGCAGTTCTTC
>TRBJ2-3|TRBV6-4|TRBD2|many
CASSASGGATDTQYF
TGTGCCAGCAGTGCTAGCGGGGGGGCCACAGATACGCAGTATTTT
>TRBJ2-1|TRBV3-1|TRBD2|.
CASSQDPGSGVDEQFF
TGTGCCAGCAGCCAAGATCCGGGTAGCGGGGTTGATGAGCAGTTCTTC
>TRBJ1-1|TRBV14|.|few
CASSRANHPNTEAFF
TGTGCCAGCAGCCGAGCCAATCACCCGAACACTGAAGCTTTCTTT
>TRBJ2-3|TRBV11-3|.|many
CASSSLDTQYF
TGTGCCAGCAGTTCCTTGGATACGCAGTATTTT
>TRBJ2-3|TRBV5-5|.|.
CASSLYQLPGRVGTQYF
TGTGCCAGCAGCTTGTACCAGCTACCCGGAAGGGTCGGTACGCAGTATTTT
>TRBJ1-1|TRBV19|.|few
CASTLGQVSEAFF
TGTGCCAGTACCCTGGGGCAGGTCTCTGAAGCTTTCTTT
>TRBJ1-1|TRBV4-2|.|few
CASSHPGQRNTEAFF
TGTGCCAGCAGCCACCCCGGACAGAGGAACACTGAAGCTTTCTTT
>TRBJ1-3|TRBV19|.|.
CASGSSSGNTIYF
TGTGCCAGTGGGTCCAGCTCTGGAAACACCATATATTTT
>TRBJ2-1|TRBV11-2|TRBD2|few
CASSFVLAGRGNEQFF
TGTGCCAGCAGCTTTGTACTAGCGGGTCGCGGGAATGAGCAGTTCTTC
>TRBJ1-6|TRBV6-6|.|.
CASRLRRGGSPLHF
TGTGCCAGCAGGCTCCGACGGGGAGGGTCACCCCTCCACTTT
>TRBJ2-3|TRBV9|.|many
CASSAREGGDADTQYF
TGTGCCAGCAGCGCTAGAGAGGGGGGGGATGCAGATACGCAGTATTTT
>TRBJ2-3|TRBV14|.|many
CASSRGLDTDTQYF
TGTGCCAGCAGCCGCGGACTTGACACAGATACGCAGTATTTT
>TRBJ1-2|TRBV2|.|few
CASSEAGSAFYGYTF
TGTGCCAGCAGTGAAGCGGGGTCAGCCTTTTATGGCTACACCTTC